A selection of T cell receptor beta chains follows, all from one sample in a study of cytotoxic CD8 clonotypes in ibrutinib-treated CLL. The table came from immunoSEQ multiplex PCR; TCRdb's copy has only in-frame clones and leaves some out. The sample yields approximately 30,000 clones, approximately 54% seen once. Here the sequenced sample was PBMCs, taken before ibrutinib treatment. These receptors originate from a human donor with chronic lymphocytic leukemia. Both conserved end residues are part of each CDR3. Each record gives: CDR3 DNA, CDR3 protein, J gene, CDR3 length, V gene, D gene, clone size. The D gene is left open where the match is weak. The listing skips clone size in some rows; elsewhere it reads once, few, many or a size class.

cdr3_nt: TGCGCCAGCAGCCAAGTGTCTAGCGGGAAGTACGAGCAGTACTTC
cdr3_aa: CASSQVSSGKYEQYF
j_call: TRBJ2-7
cdr3_length: 15
v_call: TRBV4-1
d_call: TRBD2
clone_size: -

cdr3_nt: TGTGCCAGCAGTTTAGCTGGACAGGGGGAGACCCAGTACTTC
cdr3_aa: CASSLAGQGETQYF
j_call: TRBJ2-5
cdr3_length: 14
v_call: TRBV27
d_call: TRBD1
clone_size: once

cdr3_nt: TGTGCCAGCAGCGTAGGGCCTAACTACAATGAGCAGTTCTTC
cdr3_aa: CASSVGPNYNEQFF
j_call: TRBJ2-1
cdr3_length: 14
v_call: TRBV9
d_call: -
clone_size: -

cdr3_nt: TGTGCCAGCAGCTTCGCAGGAGGAGATGGCTACACCTTC
cdr3_aa: CASSFAGGDGYTF
j_call: TRBJ1-2
cdr3_length: 13
v_call: TRBV7-2
d_call: -
clone_size: -

cdr3_nt: TGTGCCAGCAGCACCCGCCGAGGCATCGGGTCTGGGTCCTACAATGAGCAGTTCTTC
cdr3_aa: CASSTRRGIGSGSYNEQFF
j_call: TRBJ2-1
cdr3_length: 19
v_call: TRBV7-9
d_call: -
clone_size: -

cdr3_nt: TGCGCCAGCAGCTTGAGAGGAGGCGCCTACGAGCAGTACTTC
cdr3_aa: CASSLRGGAYEQYF
j_call: TRBJ2-7
cdr3_length: 14
v_call: TRBV5-1
d_call: -
clone_size: -

cdr3_nt: TGTGCCAGCAGCTTGTCAACAGGAAGCGCTGGGGCCAACGTCCTGACTTTC
cdr3_aa: CASSLSTGSAGANVLTF
j_call: TRBJ2-6
cdr3_length: 17
v_call: TRBV5-4
d_call: -
clone_size: few

cdr3_nt: TGTGCCAGCAGTTTAAGGACAGGCTACGAGCAGTACTTC
cdr3_aa: CASSLRTGYEQYF
j_call: TRBJ2-7
cdr3_length: 13
v_call: TRBV27
d_call: TRBD1
clone_size: -

cdr3_nt: TGTGCCAGCGAGACAGTAATCAATCAGCCCCAGCATTTT
cdr3_aa: CASETVINQPQHF
j_call: TRBJ1-5
cdr3_length: 13
v_call: TRBV6-1
d_call: -
clone_size: -

cdr3_nt: TGTGCCAGCAGTTCCCTCGATACGCAGTATTTT
cdr3_aa: CASSSLDTQYF
j_call: TRBJ2-3
cdr3_length: 11
v_call: TRBV28
d_call: -
clone_size: -

cdr3_nt: TGTGCCAGCAGTTACGGAGGGACAGGCGGAAATTCACCCCTCCACTTT
cdr3_aa: CASSYGGTGGNSPLHF
j_call: TRBJ1-6
cdr3_length: 16
v_call: TRBV6-7
d_call: TRBD1
clone_size: -

cdr3_nt: TGCAGCGGAGGGACATCTAACTATGGCTACACCTTC
cdr3_aa: CSGGTSNYGYTF
j_call: TRBJ1-2
cdr3_length: 12
v_call: TRBV29-1
d_call: -
clone_size: -

cdr3_nt: TGTGCCAGCAGTGAAGAAGTAGGCTTCTCCTACGAGCAGTACTTC
cdr3_aa: CASSEEVGFSYEQYF
j_call: TRBJ2-7
cdr3_length: 15
v_call: TRBV6-1
d_call: -
clone_size: -

cdr3_nt: TGTGCCAGTAGCCCTCACGGCGGGGGGCCGAACACCGGGGAGCTGTTTTTT
cdr3_aa: CASSPHGGGPNTGELFF
j_call: TRBJ2-2
cdr3_length: 17
v_call: TRBV19
d_call: TRBD2
clone_size: few

cdr3_nt: TGTGCCAGCAGCGTAGAGGGAGGGACAAGGTCCTATAATTCACCCCTCCACTTT
cdr3_aa: CASSVEGGTRSYNSPLHF
j_call: TRBJ1-6
cdr3_length: 18
v_call: TRBV9
d_call: -
clone_size: -

cdr3_nt: TGTGCCAGCAGCTTGCCGACGGGTACGCAGTACTTC
cdr3_aa: CASSLPTGTQYF
j_call: TRBJ2-7
cdr3_length: 12
v_call: TRBV5-6
d_call: -
clone_size: -

cdr3_nt: TGTGCCAGCAGCACGACAGGGGGCTTCGAGCAGTACTTC
cdr3_aa: CASSTTGGFEQYF
j_call: TRBJ2-7
cdr3_length: 13
v_call: TRBV7-3
d_call: TRBD1
clone_size: -

cdr3_nt: TGCGCCAGCAGCTTGTGGCTAGAGGCAGGGCGCTCCTACGAGCAGTACTTC
cdr3_aa: CASSLWLEAGRSYEQYF
j_call: TRBJ2-7
cdr3_length: 17
v_call: TRBV5-1
d_call: -
clone_size: -

cdr3_nt: TGCGCCAGCAGCTTGGCGGGACAGGGCTTGCAAAACACCATATATTTT
cdr3_aa: CASSLAGQGLQNTIYF
j_call: TRBJ1-3
cdr3_length: 16
v_call: TRBV5-1
d_call: TRBD1
clone_size: -

cdr3_nt: TGTGCCAGCAGCTTAGGGCTCGGCGCGGATGATACGCAGTATTTT
cdr3_aa: CASSLGLGADDTQYF
j_call: TRBJ2-3
cdr3_length: 15
v_call: TRBV7-3
d_call: -
clone_size: -

cdr3_nt: TGTGCCAGCAGTTCGACCCCCAGCACAGATACGCAGTATTTT
cdr3_aa: CASSSTPSTDTQYF
j_call: TRBJ2-3
cdr3_length: 14
v_call: TRBV2
d_call: -
clone_size: few

cdr3_nt: TGTGCCAGCAGCTTAGTGGGCGGCGGGCAGTTCTTC
cdr3_aa: CASSLVGGGQFF
j_call: TRBJ2-1
cdr3_length: 12
v_call: TRBV11-3
d_call: -
clone_size: once

cdr3_nt: TGTGCCAGTAGTAAGACAGGCTGGGGCAATCAGCCCCAGCATTTT
cdr3_aa: CASSKTGWGNQPQHF
j_call: TRBJ1-5
cdr3_length: 15
v_call: TRBV19
d_call: -
clone_size: -

cdr3_nt: TGTGCCACCAAGAAGGGAGGGCAGGAGCAGTTCTTC
cdr3_aa: CATKKGGQEQFF
j_call: TRBJ2-1
cdr3_length: 12
v_call: TRBV14
d_call: TRBD2
clone_size: -

cdr3_nt: TGTGCCACCAGCAGTCTTTTTATCGCAGGTGCGAACACTGAAGCTTTCTTT
cdr3_aa: CATSSLFIAGANTEAFF
j_call: TRBJ1-1
cdr3_length: 17
v_call: TRBV15
d_call: -
clone_size: few

cdr3_nt: TGTGCCAGCAGCTTATGGACAGGGACTTCTGGAAACACCATATATTTT
cdr3_aa: CASSLWTGTSGNTIYF
j_call: TRBJ1-3
cdr3_length: 16
v_call: TRBV7-2
d_call: TRBD1
clone_size: -

cdr3_nt: TGTGCCAGCAGTGGGTATAGCGGGAGCGGCACCGGGGAGCTGTTTTTT
cdr3_aa: CASSGYSGSGTGELFF
j_call: TRBJ2-2
cdr3_length: 16
v_call: TRBV25-1
d_call: TRBD2
clone_size: -

cdr3_nt: TGTGCCAGCAGAGAGGCGTGGGGGGGTAATGAAAAACTGTTTTTT
cdr3_aa: CASREAWGGNEKLFF
j_call: TRBJ1-4
cdr3_length: 15
v_call: TRBV2
d_call: -
clone_size: many

cdr3_nt: TGTGCCAGCAGCTTGTTGCGCCCGGACGGGTTGAACACTGAAGCTTTCTTT
cdr3_aa: CASSLLRPDGLNTEAFF
j_call: TRBJ1-1
cdr3_length: 17
v_call: TRBV5-4
d_call: -
clone_size: -

cdr3_nt: TGTGCCAGCAGCTTGGCCCGGGCAGGGCCTAATGAAAAACTGTTTTTT
cdr3_aa: CASSLARAGPNEKLFF
j_call: TRBJ1-4
cdr3_length: 16
v_call: TRBV7-8
d_call: -
clone_size: -

cdr3_nt: TGTGCCAGCAGCGAGGGGAGCGGGAGCTCCTACAATGAGCAGTTCTTC
cdr3_aa: CASSEGSGSSYNEQFF
j_call: TRBJ2-1
cdr3_length: 16
v_call: TRBV9
d_call: TRBD2
clone_size: few

cdr3_nt: TGTGCCAGCAGCAAGGGAGGGGACGAGCAGTACTTC
cdr3_aa: CASSKGGDEQYF
j_call: TRBJ2-7
cdr3_length: 12
v_call: TRBV7-8
d_call: TRBD2
clone_size: -

cdr3_nt: TGTGCCAGCAGCGTAGGGACATTCACCGCTGAAGCTTTCTTT
cdr3_aa: CASSVGTFTAEAFF
j_call: TRBJ1-1
cdr3_length: 14
v_call: TRBV7-8
d_call: -
clone_size: -

cdr3_nt: TGTGCCAGCACGGCCCTGGGACAGGGTAACGGGGAGCTGTTTTTT
cdr3_aa: CASTALGQGNGELFF
j_call: TRBJ2-2
cdr3_length: 15
v_call: TRBV5-4
d_call: TRBD1
clone_size: -

cdr3_nt: TGCAGCGTTGGGACAGGGAACGCTAACTATGGCTACACCTTC
cdr3_aa: CSVGTGNANYGYTF
j_call: TRBJ1-2
cdr3_length: 14
v_call: TRBV29-1
d_call: TRBD1
clone_size: few

cdr3_nt: TGTGCCAGCAGCCAATTTCAGACAGGGGTTTCTGGCTACACCTTC
cdr3_aa: CASSQFQTGVSGYTF
j_call: TRBJ1-2
cdr3_length: 15
v_call: TRBV14
d_call: TRBD1
clone_size: -

cdr3_nt: TGTGCCAGCTGGGGACAGAAGGAGACCCAGTACTTC
cdr3_aa: CASWGQKETQYF
j_call: TRBJ2-5
cdr3_length: 12
v_call: TRBV28
d_call: TRBD1
clone_size: few

cdr3_nt: TGTGCCAGCAGCGTAGCGACGGGGGGGCCCACAGATACGCAGTATTTT
cdr3_aa: CASSVATGGPTDTQYF
j_call: TRBJ2-3
cdr3_length: 16
v_call: TRBV9
d_call: TRBD2
clone_size: -

cdr3_nt: TGTGCCAGCAGGGCAGGGACAGTGAATTCACCCCTCCACTTT
cdr3_aa: CASRAGTVNSPLHF
j_call: TRBJ1-6
cdr3_length: 14
v_call: TRBV6-1
d_call: TRBD1
clone_size: -

cdr3_nt: TGCGCCAGCAGCCAAGTAGCGGCGGGAGTTCAGGGGGAGCTGTTTTTT
cdr3_aa: CASSQVAAGVQGELFF
j_call: TRBJ2-2
cdr3_length: 16
v_call: TRBV4-1
d_call: TRBD2
clone_size: -

cdr3_nt: TGTGCCAGCAGCCAGATGGGGGCGGGCGCAGATACGCAGTATTTT
cdr3_aa: CASSQMGAGADTQYF
j_call: TRBJ2-3
cdr3_length: 15
v_call: TRBV9
d_call: -
clone_size: -

cdr3_nt: TGTGCCAGCAGCCAATCTCCCTACGGGACAGGGGTGGGGTACACTGAAGCTTTCTTT
cdr3_aa: CASSQSPYGTGVGYTEAFF
j_call: TRBJ1-1
cdr3_length: 19
v_call: TRBV14
d_call: TRBD1
clone_size: -

cdr3_nt: TGTGCCAGCAGTAAGCAGGGGGCGGGTACTGAAGCTTTCTTT
cdr3_aa: CASSKQGAGTEAFF
j_call: TRBJ1-1
cdr3_length: 14
v_call: TRBV2
d_call: TRBD1
clone_size: few

cdr3_nt: TGTGCCAGCAGCGTTCAATCTGGGGCCAACGTCCTGACTTTC
cdr3_aa: CASSVQSGANVLTF
j_call: TRBJ2-6
cdr3_length: 14
v_call: TRBV9
d_call: -
clone_size: -

cdr3_nt: TGTGCCAGTAGTATAAACGTCCAGGGCACTGAAGCTTTCTTT
cdr3_aa: CASSINVQGTEAFF
j_call: TRBJ1-1
cdr3_length: 14
v_call: TRBV19
d_call: -
clone_size: -

cdr3_nt: TGTGCCAGCAGTTTCCCTGGGGCCAACGTCCTGACTTTC
cdr3_aa: CASSFPGANVLTF
j_call: TRBJ2-6
cdr3_length: 13
v_call: TRBV28
d_call: -
clone_size: few

cdr3_nt: TGTGCCAGCAGTCAACAGGGGGGTGGCTATGGCTACACCTTC
cdr3_aa: CASSQQGGGYGYTF
j_call: TRBJ1-2
cdr3_length: 14
v_call: TRBV6-6
d_call: TRBD1
clone_size: -

cdr3_nt: TGTGCCAGCAGTCCAGGGACTGAAGCTTTCTTT
cdr3_aa: CASSPGTEAFF
j_call: TRBJ1-1
cdr3_length: 11
v_call: TRBV28
d_call: -
clone_size: -

cdr3_nt: TGCGCCAGCACCACCGGGCCTACCTACGAGCAGTACTTC
cdr3_aa: CASTTGPTYEQYF
j_call: TRBJ2-7
cdr3_length: 13
v_call: TRBV10-2
d_call: -
clone_size: -

cdr3_nt: TGCAGTGCTAGAGCCCAGAATGAGCAGTTCTTC
cdr3_aa: CSARAQNEQFF
j_call: TRBJ2-1
cdr3_length: 11
v_call: TRBV20-1
d_call: -
clone_size: -

cdr3_nt: TGCGCCAGCAGCTCCGACAGGGTGGGAGCGGGAGTAACCTACGAGCAGTACTTC
cdr3_aa: CASSSDRVGAGVTYEQYF
j_call: TRBJ2-7
cdr3_length: 18
v_call: TRBV5-1
d_call: -
clone_size: -

cdr3_nt: TGTGCCAGCAGCTTAAATAAACGGGGTCTTAATGAGCAGTTCTTC
cdr3_aa: CASSLNKRGLNEQFF
j_call: TRBJ2-1
cdr3_length: 15
v_call: TRBV7-2
d_call: -
clone_size: -

cdr3_nt: TGTGCCAGCAATAGTCCCTCTTCCTACAATGAGCAGTTCTTC
cdr3_aa: CASNSPSSYNEQFF
j_call: TRBJ2-1
cdr3_length: 14
v_call: TRBV7-9
d_call: -
clone_size: medium-sized